The subject of this entry is one TCR beta chain. In its sample, this clone was seen once. No cognate antigen has been identified for it. No clone much larger than this one lies a single base away; base qualities are absent. TCRbeta CDR3 regions were amplified from genomic DNA by means of the immunoSEQ Assay, a bias-controlled multiplex PCR. Per the original workflow: The number of nucleated cells in each sample was estimated by amplification of reference gene primers within the assay. Sequence reads were collapsed and filtered to measure the absolute abundance of every unique TCRbeta CDR3 rearrangement. For each sample, productive Simpson clonality was calculated as the square root of Simpson's diversity index over productive rearrangements. This immuneACCESS table, as held by TCRdb, lists in-frame sequences with V and J called but not all clones. Of the missing ones, under half trace to an unresolved V gene in checked studies; the others have no known cause. For V, J and clone size, that table is used; D and trimming come from the DNA. This sample holds some 150,000 clones; around 87% were observed only once. Clones ranked in the top ten supply 2.5% of the sample.

From a lookup of the germline V gene (reference sequence), CDR1 and CDR2 are GTSNPN and SVGIG. The CDR3 sequence holds 16 residues, the cysteine and phenylalanine included. The kept DNA is CDR3 alone, 48 bases in frame from the first base. The junction shows trimming of 4 bases on V and 0 bases on J, and the gene matches do not reach 9 bases of it. The sample belongs to a study of blood T cell repertoires in COVID-19 (dated by TCRdb to the early 2020s). As for the study more broadly: Collaborator samples came from the United States, Italy and Spain and covered acute and convalescent phases of COVID-19. The material from the prospective study consisted of cDNA or gDNA derived from T cells, B-cell-depleted T cells, or PBMCs. Subjects who had been exposed to COVID-19, were actively infected with it, or had recovered from it provided the deeply sampled blood TCRbeta repertoires that made up the dataset. The repertoires were released in a freely available public database intended as a resource for research on the immune response to SARS-CoV-2. Samples came from the ongoing ImmuneRACE study (first 160 participants) plus 1,254 subjects from 6 global collaborators. A de-identified subject ID, COVID-19 status, age in years and sex were almost always included in the sample metadata. Where available, HLA class I and class II types were taken from metadata supplied by the sample provider and were not determined by assay-based typing. Points the paper makes about the study in general: The quantity of clinical and demographic metadata differed by source and by participant and was supplied without curation.

Collaborating institutions collected whole blood in K2EDTA tubes following their own protocols. For TCRbeta analysis, collaborators shipped samples as frozen whole blood, isolated PBMCs, or DNA extracted from either of those sample types. This chain is built from TRBV30 and TRBJ1-3; a stretch of 7 junction bases matches TRBD1. This clonotype was sampled from a man in his forties or fifties with active COVID-19. The sequenced material came from peripheral blood. CDR3 protein: CAWNLQGTYSGNTIYF. The nucleotide sequence reads as follows: TGTGCCTGGAATTTACAGGGGACTTACTCTGGAAACACCATATATTTT.